This T cell receptor (beta chain) was profiled in a study of blood T cell repertoires in COVID-19. In the study overall: Acute and convalescent COVID-19 samples came from the United States, Italy and Spain. Sample material is recorded as cDNA or gDNA derived from T cells, B-cell-depleted T cells, or PBMCs.

Original methodology: Reference gene primers were amplified, and this amplification served to estimate nucleated cell counts. Clones were read by immunoSEQ multiplex PCR, and TCRdb kept only the in-frame ones, dropping some. That table supplies the V and J calls and clone size; D and trimming were determined from the DNA. This table holds roughly 120,000 clones, less than 75% found once. This CDR3 has 18 residues. Germline V gives CDR1 SGHVS, CDR2 FQNEAQ. With 4 bases removed from V and 1 base from J, the gap between germline ends came to 17 bases. Sequenced material: peripheral blood. V is TRBV7-8 and J is TRBJ1-6; D may be TRBD1 (6 bases). The TCR was taken from a human donor with acute or convalescent COVID-19. The donor label of this sample is uncertain. CDR3 protein: CASSSRGGRGSYNSPLHF. The DNA of the CDR3 is TGTGCCAGCAGCTCTCGCGGGGGGCGCGGGTCCTATAATTCACCCCTCCACTTT.